This T cell receptor beta chain appears in the sequencing data of a study of OX40 agonist ivuxolimab in advanced cancers. Across the study: Patients with hepatocellular carcinoma, melanoma, renal cell or head and neck cancer made up the dose-escalation patients. The study, taken as a whole, reports: Researchers did not determine the expanded peripheral T cells' antigen specificity. Within 6 weeks, CD4+ and CD8+ blood T cells expanded clonally at 0.1 to 3.0 mg/kg. People who partly responded at 0.1-3.0 mg/kg had some of the least clonal expansion seen.

The CDR3 is 15 amino acids. Losses at the gene ends were 0 bases for V and 8 bases for J; bases not matched to a gene: 5. CDR1 is LGHNA and CDR2 is YNFKEQ in the germline V gene. Produced via immunoSEQ multiplex PCR; TCRdb's table is partial and in-frame only. The sample shows 55,000 to 65,000 clones, around 86% of them seen only once. Concerning this clone itself: Its specificity is not known.

The chain uses TRBV4-2 and TRBJ2-1, with 9 bases that match TRBD2. The source is an adult with an advanced solid tumor such as melanoma, head and neck, liver or kidney cancer. Sample: CD4+ or CD8+ T cells sorted from blood, taken in a trial of the OX40 agonist ivuxolimab. CDR3 loop: CASSQEQAGGDEQFF. The CDR3 coding sequence is TGTGCCAGCAGCCAAGAACAAGCGGGGGGAGATGAGCAGTTCTTC.